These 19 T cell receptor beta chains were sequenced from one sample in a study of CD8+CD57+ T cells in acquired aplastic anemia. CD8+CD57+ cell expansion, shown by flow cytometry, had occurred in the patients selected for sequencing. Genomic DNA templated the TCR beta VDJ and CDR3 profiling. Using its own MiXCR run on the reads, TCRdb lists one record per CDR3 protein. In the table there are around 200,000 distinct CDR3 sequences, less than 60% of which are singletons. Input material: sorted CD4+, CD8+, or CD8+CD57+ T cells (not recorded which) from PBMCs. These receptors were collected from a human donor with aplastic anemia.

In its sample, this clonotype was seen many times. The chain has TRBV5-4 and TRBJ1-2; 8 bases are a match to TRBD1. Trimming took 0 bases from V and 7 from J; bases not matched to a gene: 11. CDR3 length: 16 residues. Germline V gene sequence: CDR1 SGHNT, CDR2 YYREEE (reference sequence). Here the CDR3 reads CASSLGASGGGFGYTF. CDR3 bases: TGTGCCAGCAGCTTGGGGGCTTCAGGGGGCGGGTTTGGCTACACCTTC. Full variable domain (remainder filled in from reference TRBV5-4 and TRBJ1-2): ETGVTQSPTHLIKTRGQQVTLRCSSQSGHNTVSWYQQALGQGPQFIFQYYREEENGRGNFPPRFSGLQFPNYSSELNVNALELDDSALYLCASSLGASGGGFGYTFGSGTRLTVV.

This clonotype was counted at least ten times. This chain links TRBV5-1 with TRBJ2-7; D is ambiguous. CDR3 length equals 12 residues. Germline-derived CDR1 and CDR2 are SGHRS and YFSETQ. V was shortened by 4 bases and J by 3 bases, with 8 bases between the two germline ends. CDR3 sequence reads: CASSPTLYEQYF. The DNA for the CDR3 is TGCGCCAGCAGCCCGACTCTCTACGAGCAGTACTTC. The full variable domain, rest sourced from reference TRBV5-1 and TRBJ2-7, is KAGVTQTPRYLIKTRGQQVTLSCSPISGHRSVSWYQQTPGQGLQFLFEYFSETQRNKGNFPGRFSGRQFSNSRSEMNVSTLELGDSALYLCASSPTLYEQYFGPGTRLTVT.

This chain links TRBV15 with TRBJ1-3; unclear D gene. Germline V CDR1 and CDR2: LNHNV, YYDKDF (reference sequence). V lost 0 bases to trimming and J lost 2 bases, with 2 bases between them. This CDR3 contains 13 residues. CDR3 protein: CATSRDTGNTIYF. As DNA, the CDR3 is TGTGCCACCAGCAGAGATACTGGAAACACCATATATTTT. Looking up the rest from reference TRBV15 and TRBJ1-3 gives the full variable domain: DAMVIQNPRYQVTQFGKPVTLSCSQTLNHNVMYWYQQKSSQAPKLLFHYYDKDFNNEADTPDNFQSRRPNTSFCFLDIRSPGLGDTAMYLCATSRDTGNTIYFGEGSWLTVV.

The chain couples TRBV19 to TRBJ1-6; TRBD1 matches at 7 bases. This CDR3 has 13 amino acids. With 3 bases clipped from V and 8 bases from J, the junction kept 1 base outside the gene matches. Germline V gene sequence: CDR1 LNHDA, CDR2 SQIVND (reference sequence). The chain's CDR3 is CASSIDRDSPLHF. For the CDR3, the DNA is TGTGCCAGTAGTATCGACAGGGATTCACCCCTCCACTTT.

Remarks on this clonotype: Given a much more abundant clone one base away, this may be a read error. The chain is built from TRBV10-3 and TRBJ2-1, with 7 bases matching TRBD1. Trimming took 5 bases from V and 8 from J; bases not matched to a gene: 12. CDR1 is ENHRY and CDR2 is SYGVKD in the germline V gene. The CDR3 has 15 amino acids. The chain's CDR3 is CAISNLRQGWYEQFF. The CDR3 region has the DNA TGTGCCATCAGTAATCTCAGACAGGGATGGTATGAGCAGTTCTTC.

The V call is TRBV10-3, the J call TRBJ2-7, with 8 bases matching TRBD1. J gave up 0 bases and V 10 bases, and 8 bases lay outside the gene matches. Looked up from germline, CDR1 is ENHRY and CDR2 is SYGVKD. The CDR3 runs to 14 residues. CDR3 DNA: TGTGCCACCCATAGGGACAGGACCTCCTACGAGCAGTACTTC. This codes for CATHRDRTSYEQYF.

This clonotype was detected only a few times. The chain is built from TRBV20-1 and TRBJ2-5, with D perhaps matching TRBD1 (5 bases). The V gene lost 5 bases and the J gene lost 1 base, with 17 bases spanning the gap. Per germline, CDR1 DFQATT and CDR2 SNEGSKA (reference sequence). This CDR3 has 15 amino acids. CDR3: CSAEATAAPQETQYF. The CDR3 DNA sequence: TGCAGTGCTGAGGCGACAGCAGCGCCCCAAGAGACCCAGTACTTC.

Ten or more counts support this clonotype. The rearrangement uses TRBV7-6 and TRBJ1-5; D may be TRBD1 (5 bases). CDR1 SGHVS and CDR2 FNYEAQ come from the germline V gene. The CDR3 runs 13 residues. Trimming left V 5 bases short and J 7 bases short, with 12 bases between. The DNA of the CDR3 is TGTGCCAGCAGCCCTTCCAGGGCACAGCCCCAGCATTTT. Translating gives CASSPSRAQPQHF. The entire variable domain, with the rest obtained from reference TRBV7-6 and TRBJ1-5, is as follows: GAGVSQSPRYKVTKRGQDVALRCDPISGHVSLYWYRQALGQGPEFLTYFNYEAQQDKSGLPNDRFSAERPEGSISTLTIQRTEQRDSAMYRCASSPSRAQPQHFGDGTRLSIL.

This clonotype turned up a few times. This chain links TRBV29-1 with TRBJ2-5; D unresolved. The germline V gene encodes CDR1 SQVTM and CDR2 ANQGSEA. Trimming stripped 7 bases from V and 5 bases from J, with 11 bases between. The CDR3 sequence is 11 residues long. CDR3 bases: TGCAGCGGATCAGCATACGAGACCCAGTACTTC. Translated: CSGSAYETQYF.

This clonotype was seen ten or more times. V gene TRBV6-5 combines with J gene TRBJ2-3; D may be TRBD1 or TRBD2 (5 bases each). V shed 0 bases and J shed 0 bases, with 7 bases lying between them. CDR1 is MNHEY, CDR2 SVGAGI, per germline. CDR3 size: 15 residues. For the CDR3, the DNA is TGTGCCAGCAGTTACTCGTGGGGGAGCACAGATACGCAGTATTTT. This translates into CASSYSWGSTDTQYF.

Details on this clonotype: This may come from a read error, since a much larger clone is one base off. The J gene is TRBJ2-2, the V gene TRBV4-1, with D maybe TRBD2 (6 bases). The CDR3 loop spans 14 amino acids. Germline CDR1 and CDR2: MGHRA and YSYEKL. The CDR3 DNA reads TGCGACAGCAGCCAAGCGGGCCGAGTCGGGGAGCTGTTTTTT. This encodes CDSSQAGRVGELFF.

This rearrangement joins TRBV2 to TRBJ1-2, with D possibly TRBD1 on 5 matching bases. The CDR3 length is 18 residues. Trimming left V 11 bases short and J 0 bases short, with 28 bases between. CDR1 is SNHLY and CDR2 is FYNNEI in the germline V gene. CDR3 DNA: TGTGCCGCAGAGACCAGGGCGTTGGGGACTTCTACTAACTATGGCTACACCTTC. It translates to CAAETRALGTSTNYGYTF.

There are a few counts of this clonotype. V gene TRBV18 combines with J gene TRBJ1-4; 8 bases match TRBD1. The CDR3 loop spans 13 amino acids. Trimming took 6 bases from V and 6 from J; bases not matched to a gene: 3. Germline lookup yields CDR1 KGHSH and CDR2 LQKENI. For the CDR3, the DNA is TGTGCCAGCTCCCCGGGACAGGATGAAAAACTGTTTTTT. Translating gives CASSPGQDEKLFF.

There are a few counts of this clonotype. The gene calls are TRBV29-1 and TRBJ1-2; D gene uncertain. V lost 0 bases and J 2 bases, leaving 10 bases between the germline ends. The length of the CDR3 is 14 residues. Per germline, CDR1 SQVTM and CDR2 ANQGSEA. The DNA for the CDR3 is TGCAGCGTTGAAGATCGGGTAGGGAACTATGGCTACACCTTC. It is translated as CSVEDRVGNYGYTF.

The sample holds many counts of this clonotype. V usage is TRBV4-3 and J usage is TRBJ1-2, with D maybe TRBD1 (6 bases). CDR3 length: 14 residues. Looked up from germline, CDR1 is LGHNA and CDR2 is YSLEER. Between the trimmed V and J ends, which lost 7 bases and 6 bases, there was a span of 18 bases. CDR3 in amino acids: CASTPSWDNNGYTF. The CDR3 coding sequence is TGCGCCAGCACCCCAAGCTGGGACAACAATGGCTACACCTTC.

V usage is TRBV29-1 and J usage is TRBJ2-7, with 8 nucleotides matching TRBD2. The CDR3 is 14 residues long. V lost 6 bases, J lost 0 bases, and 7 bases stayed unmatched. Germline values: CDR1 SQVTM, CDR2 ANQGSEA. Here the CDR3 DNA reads TGCAGCGTCAACCTCGGGACTAGCTCCTACGAGCAGTACTTC. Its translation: CSVNLGTSSYEQYF.

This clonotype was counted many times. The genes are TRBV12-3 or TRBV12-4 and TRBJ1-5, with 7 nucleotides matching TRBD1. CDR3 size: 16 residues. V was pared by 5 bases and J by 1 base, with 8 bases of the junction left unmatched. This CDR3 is CASSHKTGVSNQPQHF. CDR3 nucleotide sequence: TGTGCCAGCAGTCATAAAACAGGGGTGAGCAATCAGCCCCAGCATTTT.

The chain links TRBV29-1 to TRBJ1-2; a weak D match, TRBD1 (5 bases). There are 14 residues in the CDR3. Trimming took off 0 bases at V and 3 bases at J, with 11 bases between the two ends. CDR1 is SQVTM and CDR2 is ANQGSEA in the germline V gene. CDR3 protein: CSVEDPTGDYGYTF. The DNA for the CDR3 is TGCAGCGTTGAAGATCCCACGGGGGACTATGGCTACACCTTC.

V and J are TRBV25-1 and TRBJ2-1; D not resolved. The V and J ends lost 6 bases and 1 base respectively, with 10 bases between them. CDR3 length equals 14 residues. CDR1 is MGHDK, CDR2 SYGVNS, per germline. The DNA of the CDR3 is TGTGCCAGCAGGGAAGGAACTTCCTACAATGAGCAGTTCTTC. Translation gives CASREGTSYNEQFF.